This TCR beta chain was retrieved from a study of beta chain features in type 1 diabetes. Background on the study: Patients were similar to healthy donors in age and gender (as well as in cell yields). Analysis included around 110,000,000 sorted cells drawn from all samples.

Study-wide results and limits: For cells with high TCR expression, cDNA sequencing could yield over-representation.

Isolated RNA was reverse transcribed in full, so expressed TCRB transcripts were sequenced. The table came from immunoSEQ multiplex PCR; TCRdb's copy has only in-frame clones and leaves some out. The sample shows more than 300,000 clones, 10% to 15% of them seen only once. V lost 0 bases and J lost 3; bases outside the gene matches: 13. Germline V CDR1 and CDR2: LGHNA, YSLEER. The CDR3 has 18 residues. Only a few counts were recorded for this clone. Its specificity is unknown. This TCR was sampled from a man aged 18 to 29 in good health. This chain connects TRBV4-3 to TRBJ2-7, with TRBD1 matching 8 bases. Material: naive CD4+ T cells from blood. In DNA, the CDR3 is TGCGCCAGCAGCCAAGATCCCCCCGGGACAGGATTGGGCTACGAGCAGTACTTC. Translated, it gives CASSQDPPGTGLGYEQYF.